This is a list of T cell receptor beta chains from one sample in a study of PD-1 blockade in classical Hodgkin lymphoma. Here immunoSEQ multiplex PCR was the method, and the copy in TCRdb shows in-frame clones only, minus some. Here the sample spans fewer than 65,000 clones, 90% being singletons. This specimen consisted of peripheral blood mononuclear cells (PBMCs), obtained at baseline. The source is a human donor with classical Hodgkin lymphoma. Both conserved end residues are part of each CDR3. D genes are given only for firm matches. Only some rows state a clone size, as once, few, many or a class for expanded clones.

J gene: TRBJ1-2
D gene: .
clone size: .
V gene: TRBV27
CDR3 DNA: TGTGCCAGCAGTTTAAACCAGGCCCCTAACTATGGCTACACCTTC
CDR3 protein: CASSLNQAPNYGYTF

J gene: TRBJ2-7
D gene: .
clone size: .
V gene: TRBV6-1
CDR3 DNA: TGTGCCGGAGGGGGAGGAGGCGTCTACGAGCAGTACTTC
CDR3 protein: CAGGGGGVYEQYF

J gene: TRBJ2-7
D gene: .
clone size: .
V gene: TRBV6-1
CDR3 DNA: TGTGCCAGCAGTGAAACCCACCATTACGAGCAGTACTTC
CDR3 protein: CASSETHHYEQYF

J gene: TRBJ2-3
D gene: TRBD2
clone size: .
V gene: TRBV7-8
CDR3 DNA: TGTGCCAGCAGCTTAGCTGGACTAGCGGGAGGCACAGATACGCAGTATTTT
CDR3 protein: CASSLAGLAGGTDTQYF

J gene: TRBJ2-2
D gene: .
clone size: .
V gene: TRBV11-3
CDR3 DNA: TGTGCCATTGACACGATAAACACCGGGGAGCTGTTTTTT
CDR3 protein: CAIDTINTGELFF

J gene: TRBJ2-3
D gene: .
clone size: .
V gene: TRBV7-8
CDR3 DNA: TGTGCCACGCGGGAAAGCACAGATACGCAGTATTTT
CDR3 protein: CATRESTDTQYF

J gene: TRBJ1-1
D gene: .
clone size: .
V gene: TRBV19
CDR3 DNA: TGTGCCAGTAGGAATGCACAGGCTAATGGCGAAGCTTTCTTT
CDR3 protein: CASRNAQANGEAFF

J gene: TRBJ1-5
D gene: .
clone size: .
V gene: TRBV13
CDR3 DNA: TGTGCCAGCAGCTTATGGGGGTACGGTCAGCCCCAGCATTTT
CDR3 protein: CASSLWGYGQPQHF

J gene: TRBJ1-2
D gene: .
clone size: .
V gene: TRBV5-1
CDR3 DNA: TGCGCCAGCAGCTTGGCGGAGACCTTCTATGGCTACACCTTC
CDR3 protein: CASSLAETFYGYTF

J gene: TRBJ2-1
D gene: TRBD1
clone size: once
V gene: TRBV19
CDR3 DNA: TGTGCCAGTAGTCCGGGACAGCAATACAATGAGCAGTTCTTC
CDR3 protein: CASSPGQQYNEQFF

J gene: TRBJ2-3
D gene: .
clone size: .
V gene: TRBV15
CDR3 DNA: TGTGCCACCAGCAGATCCAGGGATGGCACAGATACGCAGTATTTT
CDR3 protein: CATSRSRDGTDTQYF

J gene: TRBJ2-3
D gene: TRBD2
clone size: .
V gene: TRBV27
CDR3 DNA: TGTGCCAGCAGCCGGACTAGCGGGGATACGCAGTATTTT
CDR3 protein: CASSRTSGDTQYF

J gene: TRBJ2-3
D gene: TRBD2
clone size: once
V gene: TRBV7-9
CDR3 DNA: TGTGCCAGCAGCTTAGGGGTGACTAGCGCTCTCACAGATACGCAGTATTTT
CDR3 protein: CASSLGVTSALTDTQYF

J gene: TRBJ1-6
D gene: .
clone size: .
V gene: TRBV6-6
CDR3 DNA: TGTGCCAGCAGTTACGAGGTGGTGTATTCACCCCTCCACTTT
CDR3 protein: CASSYEVVYSPLHF

J gene: TRBJ2-5
D gene: .
clone size: .
V gene: TRBV7-2
CDR3 DNA: TGTGCCAGCAGCTCCCAGATGCGTGGGGAGACCCAGTACTTC
CDR3 protein: CASSSQMRGETQYF

J gene: TRBJ2-2
D gene: .
clone size: .
V gene: TRBV29-1
CDR3 DNA: TGCAGCGGAAGCCGGGACGGGGCCACCGGGGAGCTGTTTTTT
CDR3 protein: CSGSRDGATGELFF

J gene: TRBJ2-7
D gene: .
clone size: once
V gene: TRBV28
CDR3 DNA: TGTGCCAGCAGTCCGCGGGGACATGGGGGATACGAGCAGTACTTC
CDR3 protein: CASSPRGHGGYEQYF

J gene: TRBJ1-5
D gene: .
clone size: .
V gene: TRBV6-1
CDR3 DNA: TGTGCCAGCAGTTCTCTTCGTCAGGGGTATCAGCCCCAGCATTTT
CDR3 protein: CASSSLRQGYQPQHF

J gene: TRBJ2-7
D gene: TRBD2
clone size: .
V gene: TRBV5-4
CDR3 DNA: TGTGCCAGCAGCTCGGTAGGACTAGGCGAGCAGTACTTC
CDR3 protein: CASSSVGLGEQYF

J gene: TRBJ1-5
D gene: .
clone size: .
V gene: TRBV5-8
CDR3 DNA: TGTGCCAGCAGCTGGGGACTATCTAATCAGCCCCAGCATTTT
CDR3 protein: CASSWGLSNQPQHF

J gene: TRBJ2-2
D gene: .
clone size: .
V gene: TRBV14
CDR3 DNA: TGTGCCAGCAGGAAAGAAGGGGCGTTTGGGGAGCTGTTTTTT
CDR3 protein: CASRKEGAFGELFF

J gene: TRBJ2-7
D gene: .
clone size: .
V gene: TRBV4-1
CDR3 DNA: TGCGCCAGCAGTCAGGGGGGGACAGCACCCCACGAGCAGTACTTC
CDR3 protein: CASSQGGTAPHEQYF

J gene: TRBJ1-6
D gene: .
clone size: .
V gene: TRBV2
CDR3 DNA: TGTGCCAGCAGTGGACACCGGGACATAGGCCCAACTAATAATTCACCCCTCCACTTT
CDR3 protein: CASSGHRDIGPTNNSPLHF

J gene: TRBJ2-7
D gene: .
clone size: .
V gene: TRBV28
CDR3 DNA: TGTGCCAGCAGTTTTCTCGTTGGGAGTGGGAACGAGCAGTACTTC
CDR3 protein: CASSFLVGSGNEQYF

J gene: TRBJ2-7
D gene: TRBD2
clone size: .
V gene: TRBV10-3
CDR3 DNA: TGTGCCATCAGTGAGTCGTTAACTAGCGGGAGGTATGCCTACGAGCAGTACTTC
CDR3 protein: CAISESLTSGRYAYEQYF

J gene: TRBJ2-7
D gene: TRBD2
clone size: .
V gene: TRBV18
CDR3 DNA: TGTGCCAGCTCACCAGGGACTAGCGACTCCTACGAGCAGTACTTC
CDR3 protein: CASSPGTSDSYEQYF